The sequence of this T cell receptor beta chain was determined in a study of T cells in Graves' hyperthyroidism and ophthalmopathy. A few counts support this clonotype. At one of its ends the junction is not consistent with the germline gene, which may arise from a read error. This CDR3 region has 13 residues. The germline gives CDR1 SSHAT, CDR2 FNYEAQ (reference sequence). Amplification of TCR beta CDR3 regions was performed using RNA transcripts as template. HTBI primers were employed in a first-round RT-PCR of the TCR CDR3. TCRdb itself ran the multiplex PCR reads through MiXCR, one entry per CDR3 protein. The repertoire holds a few hundred thousand distinct CDR3 sequences, with just over 45% as singletons.

Sequencing input: peripheral blood or thyroid tissue (not recorded which). V and J are TRBV7-7 and TRBJ1-1, with unresolved D. The sequence derives from an adult woman with Graves' disease, either hyperthyroidism or ophthalmopathy (not recorded which). The CDR3 here is CASSSAENTEAFF. The CDR3 bases are TGTGCTAGCAGCTCAGCAGAGAACACTGAAGCTTTCTTT.